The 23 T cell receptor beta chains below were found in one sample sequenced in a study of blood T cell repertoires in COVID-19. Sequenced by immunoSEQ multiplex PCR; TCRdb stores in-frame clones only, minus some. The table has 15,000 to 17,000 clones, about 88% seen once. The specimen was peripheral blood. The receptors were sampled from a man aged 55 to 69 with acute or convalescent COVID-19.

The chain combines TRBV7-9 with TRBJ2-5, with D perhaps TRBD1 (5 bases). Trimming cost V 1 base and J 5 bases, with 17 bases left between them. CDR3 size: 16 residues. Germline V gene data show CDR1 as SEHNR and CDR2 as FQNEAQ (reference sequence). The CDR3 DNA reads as TGTGCCAGCAGCTTAGTTAAGGGCAGGGCTGACGAGACCCAGTACTTC. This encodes CASSLVKGRADETQYF.

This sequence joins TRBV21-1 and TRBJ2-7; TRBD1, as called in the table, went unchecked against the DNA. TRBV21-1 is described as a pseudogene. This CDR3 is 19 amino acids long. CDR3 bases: TGTGCCAGCAGCAAAAAGGGGGACATTAAGTGGGTGTTTGGCTACGAGCAGTACTTC. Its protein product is CASSKKGDIKWVFGYEQYF.

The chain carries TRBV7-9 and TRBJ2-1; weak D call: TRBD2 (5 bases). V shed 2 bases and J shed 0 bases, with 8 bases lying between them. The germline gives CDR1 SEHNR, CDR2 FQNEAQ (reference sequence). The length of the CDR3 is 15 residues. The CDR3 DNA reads TGTGCCAGCAGCTTACGTGGGAGCTCCTACAATGAGCAGTTCTTC. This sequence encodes CASSLRGSSYNEQFF.

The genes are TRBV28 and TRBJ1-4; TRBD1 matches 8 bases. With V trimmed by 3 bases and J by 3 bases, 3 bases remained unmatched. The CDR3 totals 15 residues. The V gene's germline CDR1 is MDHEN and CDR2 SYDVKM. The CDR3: CASSLMTGANEKLFF. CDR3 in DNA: TGTGCCAGCAGTTTGATGACAGGGGCTAATGAAAAACTGTTTTTT.

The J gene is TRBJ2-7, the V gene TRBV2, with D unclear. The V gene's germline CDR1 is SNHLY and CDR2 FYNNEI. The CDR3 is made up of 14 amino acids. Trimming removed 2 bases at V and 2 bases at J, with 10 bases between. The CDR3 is CASSEPVVPYEQYF. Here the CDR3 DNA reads TGTGCCAGCAGTGAACCAGTTGTCCCCTACGAGCAGTACTTC. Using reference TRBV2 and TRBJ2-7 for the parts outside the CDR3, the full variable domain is EPEVTQTPSHQVTQMGQEVILRCVPISNHLYFYWYRQILGQKVEFLVSFYNNEISEKSEIFDDQFSVERPDGSNFTLKIRSTKLEDSAMYFCASSEPVVPYEQYFGPGTRLTVT.

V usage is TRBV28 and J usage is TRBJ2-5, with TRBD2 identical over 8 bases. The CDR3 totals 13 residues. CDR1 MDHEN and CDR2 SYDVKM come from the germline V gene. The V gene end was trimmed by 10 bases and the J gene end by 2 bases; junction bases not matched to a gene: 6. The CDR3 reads CATLGLAQETQYF. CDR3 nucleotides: TGTGCCACCCTAGGACTAGCACAAGAGACCCAGTACTTC. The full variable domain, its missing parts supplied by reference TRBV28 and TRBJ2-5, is DVKVTQSSRYLVKRTGEKVFLECVQDMDHENMFWYRQDPGLGLRLIYFSYDVKMKEKGDIPEGYSVSREKKERFSLILESASTNQTSMYLCATLGLAQETQYFGPGTRLLVL.

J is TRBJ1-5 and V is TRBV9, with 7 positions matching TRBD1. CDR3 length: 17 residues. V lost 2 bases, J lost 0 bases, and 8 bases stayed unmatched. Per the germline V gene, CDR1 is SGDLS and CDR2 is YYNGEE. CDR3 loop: CASSVGTGEYSNQPQHF. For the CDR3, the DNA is TGTGCCAGCAGCGTTGGCACAGGGGAATATAGCAATCAGCCCCAGCATTTT.

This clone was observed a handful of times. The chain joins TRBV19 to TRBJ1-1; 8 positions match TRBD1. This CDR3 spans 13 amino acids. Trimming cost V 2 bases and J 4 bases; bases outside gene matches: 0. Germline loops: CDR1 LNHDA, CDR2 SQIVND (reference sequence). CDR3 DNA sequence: TGTGCCAGTAGTATACAGGGGGCCACTGAAGCTTTCTTT. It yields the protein CASSIQGATEAFF.

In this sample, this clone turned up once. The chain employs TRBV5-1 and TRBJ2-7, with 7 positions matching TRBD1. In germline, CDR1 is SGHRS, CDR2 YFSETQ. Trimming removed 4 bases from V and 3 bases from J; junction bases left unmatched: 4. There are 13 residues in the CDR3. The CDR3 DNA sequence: TGCGCCAGCAGCCCGCAGGGGGACTACGAGCAGTACTTC. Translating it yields CASSPQGDYEQYF.

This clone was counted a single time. The CDR3 loop is CASSTLAGLQETQYF. As DNA, the CDR3 is TGTGCCAGTAGTACTCTAGCGGGTCTACAAGAGACCCAGTACTTC. J is TRBJ2-5 and V is TRBV19, with 8 bases aligning to TRBD2. The CDR3 has 15 residues. J lost 2 bases, V lost 4 bases, and 6 bases had no gene match. Per the germline V gene, CDR1 is LNHDA and CDR2 is SQIVND (reference sequence).

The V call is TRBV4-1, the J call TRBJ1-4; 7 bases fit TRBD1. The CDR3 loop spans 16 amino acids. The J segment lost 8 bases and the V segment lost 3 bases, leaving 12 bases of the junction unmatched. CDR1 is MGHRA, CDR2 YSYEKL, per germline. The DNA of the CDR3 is TGCGCCAGCAGCCAGAAAGGGGGCATCAGGGACGAAAAACTGTTTTTT. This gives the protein CASSQKGGIRDEKLFF.

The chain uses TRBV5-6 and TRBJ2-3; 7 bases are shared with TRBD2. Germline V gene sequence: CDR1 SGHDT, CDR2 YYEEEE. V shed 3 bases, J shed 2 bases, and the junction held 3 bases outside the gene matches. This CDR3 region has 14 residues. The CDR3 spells CASSSGLFTDTQYF. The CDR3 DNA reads TGTGCCAGCAGCTCGGGACTATTCACAGATACGCAGTATTTT.

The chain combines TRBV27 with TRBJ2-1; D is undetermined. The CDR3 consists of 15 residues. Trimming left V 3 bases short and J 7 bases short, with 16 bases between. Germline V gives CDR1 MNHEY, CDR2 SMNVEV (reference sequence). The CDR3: CASSFATAMKNEQFF. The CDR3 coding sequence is TGTGCCAGCAGTTTTGCGACTGCTATGAAGAATGAGCAGTTCTTC.

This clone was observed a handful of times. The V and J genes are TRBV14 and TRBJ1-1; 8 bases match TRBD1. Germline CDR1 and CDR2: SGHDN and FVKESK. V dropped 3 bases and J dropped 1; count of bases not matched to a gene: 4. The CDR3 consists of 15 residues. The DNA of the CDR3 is TGTGCCAGCAGCCAGGTAACAGGGGGGAACACTGAAGCTTTCTTT. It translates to CASSQVTGGNTEAFF.

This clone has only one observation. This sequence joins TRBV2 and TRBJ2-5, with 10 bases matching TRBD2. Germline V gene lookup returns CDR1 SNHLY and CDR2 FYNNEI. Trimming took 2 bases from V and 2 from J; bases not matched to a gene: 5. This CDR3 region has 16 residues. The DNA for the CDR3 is TGTGCCAGCAGTGAATTGGTAGCGGGGGGACAAGAGACCCAGTACTTC. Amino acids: CASSELVAGGQETQYF.

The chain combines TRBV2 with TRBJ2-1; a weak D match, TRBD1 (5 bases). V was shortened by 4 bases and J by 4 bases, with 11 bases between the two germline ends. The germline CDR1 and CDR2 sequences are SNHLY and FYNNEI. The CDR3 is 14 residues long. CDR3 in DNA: TGTGCCAGCAGTGTGGGGCTAGGGTACAATGAGCAGTTCTTC. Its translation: CASSVGLGYNEQFF. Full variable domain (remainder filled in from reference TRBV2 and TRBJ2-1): EPEVTQTPSHQVTQMGQEVILRCVPISNHLYFYWYRQILGQKVEFLVSFYNNEISEKSEIFDDQFSVERPDGSNFTLKIRSTKLEDSAMYFCASSVGLGYNEQFFGPGTRLTVL.

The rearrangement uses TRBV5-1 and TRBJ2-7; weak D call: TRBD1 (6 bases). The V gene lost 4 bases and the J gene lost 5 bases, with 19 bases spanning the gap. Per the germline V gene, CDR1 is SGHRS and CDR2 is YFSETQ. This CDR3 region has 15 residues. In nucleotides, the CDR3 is TGCGCCAGCAGCCTAGAACGACAGGCGGTGGACGAGCAGTACTTC. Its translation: CASSLERQAVDEQYF.

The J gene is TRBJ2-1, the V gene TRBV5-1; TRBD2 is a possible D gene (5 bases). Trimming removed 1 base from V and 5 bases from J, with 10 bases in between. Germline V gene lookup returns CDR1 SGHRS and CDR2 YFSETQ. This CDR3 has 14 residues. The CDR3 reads CASSLSSGNNEQFF. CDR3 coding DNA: TGCGCCAGCAGCTTGTCCTCCGGGAACAATGAGCAGTTCTTC.

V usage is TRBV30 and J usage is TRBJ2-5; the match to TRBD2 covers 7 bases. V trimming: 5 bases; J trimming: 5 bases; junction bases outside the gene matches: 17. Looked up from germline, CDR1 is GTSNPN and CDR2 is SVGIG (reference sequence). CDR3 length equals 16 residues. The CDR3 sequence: CAWANRDYPRRETQYF. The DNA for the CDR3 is TGTGCCTGGGCGAACCGGGACTACCCAAGGAGGGAGACCCAGTACTTC. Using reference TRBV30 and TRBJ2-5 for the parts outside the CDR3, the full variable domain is SQTIHQWPATLVQPVGSPLSLECTVEGTSNPNLYWYRQAAGRGLQLLFYSVGIGQISSEVPQNLSASRPQDRQFILSSKKLLLSDSGFYLCAWANRDYPRRETQYFGPGTRLLVL.

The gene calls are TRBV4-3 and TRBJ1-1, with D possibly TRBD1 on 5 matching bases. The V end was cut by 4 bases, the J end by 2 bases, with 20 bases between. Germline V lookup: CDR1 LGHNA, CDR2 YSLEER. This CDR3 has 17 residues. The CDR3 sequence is CASSRASGGKSNTEAFF. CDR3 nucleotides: TGCGCCAGCAGCCGAGCATCCGGGGGAAAAAGCAACACTGAAGCTTTCTTT.

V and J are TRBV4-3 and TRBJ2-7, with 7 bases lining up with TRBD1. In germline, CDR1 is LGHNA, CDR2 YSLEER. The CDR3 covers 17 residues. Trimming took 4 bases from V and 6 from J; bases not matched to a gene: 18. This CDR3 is CASSPSSVQGIKGEQYF. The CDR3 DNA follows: TGCGCCAGCAGCCCCTCCTCAGTACAGGGGATAAAGGGCGAGCAGTACTTC.

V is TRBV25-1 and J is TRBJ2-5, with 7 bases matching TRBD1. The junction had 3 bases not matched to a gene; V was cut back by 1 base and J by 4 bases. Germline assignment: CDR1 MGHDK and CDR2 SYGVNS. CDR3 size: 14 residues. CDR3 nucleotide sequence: TGTGCCAGCAGTGAATCGGCAGGGGGAGAGACCCAGTACTTC. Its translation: CASSESAGGETQYF.

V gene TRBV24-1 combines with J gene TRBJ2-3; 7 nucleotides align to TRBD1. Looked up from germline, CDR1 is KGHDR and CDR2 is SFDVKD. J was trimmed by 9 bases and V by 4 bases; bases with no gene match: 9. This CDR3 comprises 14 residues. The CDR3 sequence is CATSDPWTGGTQYF. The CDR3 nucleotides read TGTGCCACCAGTGACCCATGGACAGGCGGCACGCAGTATTTT.